Presented here are 28 T cell receptor beta chains from one specimen sequenced in a study of cytomegalovirus exposure and HLA in healthy donors. In the PCR, 60 Vbeta and 13 Jbeta primers were used. TCRdb's table, derived via immunoSEQ multiplex PCR, lists solely in-frame clones and lacks some. Among about 160,000 clones, more than 60% were seen once, and the ten largest hold 2.5% to 4%. Sequenced input: PBMCs. All receptors derive from a woman in her fifties or sixties in good health and CMV-seropositive.

This clone was seen a few times. The rearrangement uses TRBV27 and TRBJ2-2; 7 bases agree with TRBD2. The germline V gene encodes CDR1 MNHEY and CDR2 SMNVEV (reference sequence). Losses at the gene ends were 8 bases for V and 4 bases for J; bases not matched to a gene: 13. This CDR3 has 16 amino acids. The CDR3 DNA follows: TGTGCCAGCCGTCCCTGGGAGGGCGACGCCACCGGGGAGCTGTTTTTT. Translation: CASRPWEGDATGELFF.

This chain links TRBV6-5 with TRBJ1-1; perhaps TRBD1 as D (6 bases). Trimming cost V 8 bases and J 1 base, with 11 bases left between them. Per germline, CDR1 MNHEY and CDR2 SVGAGI. The CDR3 contains 13 residues. CDR3 sequence: CASSRTENTEAFF. In DNA form, the CDR3 reads TGTGCCAGCTCGAGGACAGAGAACACTGAAGCTTTCTTT.

The chain links TRBV7-8 to TRBJ2-2, with 10 bases that match TRBD1. Trimming at V came to 3 bases and at J to 3 bases, leaving 1 base not matched to a gene. Germline V lookup: CDR1 SGHVS, CDR2 FQNEAQ. The CDR3 sequence is 15 residues long. The CDR3 reads CASSFGTGDTGELFF. The CDR3, as DNA: TGTGCCAGCAGCTTCGGGACAGGGGACACCGGGGAGCTGTTTTTT.

The chain links TRBV18 to TRBJ1-4, with a tentative D call TRBD1 (5 bases). The CDR3 is 14 amino acids. CDR1 is KGHSH and CDR2 is LQKENI in the germline V gene. Trimming left V 4 bases short and J 3 bases short, with 9 bases between. The CDR3 DNA sequence: TGTGCCAGCTCACAGATAGGGGCTAATGAAAAACTGTTTTTT. Residues: CASSQIGANEKLFF.

The gene calls are TRBV6-6 and TRBJ2-7, with 11 nucleotides matching TRBD2. From germline, CDR1 is MNHNY and CDR2 SVGAGI (reference sequence). V dropped 4 bases and J dropped 3; count of bases not matched to a gene: 8. This CDR3 region has 16 residues. CDR3: CASSSSTSGANYEQYF. CDR3 DNA sequence: TGTGCCAGCAGTTCCTCGACTAGCGGGGCGAACTACGAGCAGTACTTC.

Only a few counts were recorded for this clone. This rearrangement joins TRBV7-6 to TRBJ1-1; D is perhaps TRBD1 (5 bases). This CDR3 region has 13 residues. CDR1 and CDR2 from the germline V gene are SGHVS and FNYEAQ. V lost 6 bases, J lost 8 bases, and 16 bases lay in between. The CDR3 bases are TGTGCCAGCAGTCCTAGCGGGAACAGGGAAGCTTTCTTT. Its protein is CASSPSGNREAFF.

The chain recombines TRBV7-2 with TRBJ2-1; 10 bases align to TRBD2. This CDR3 region has 14 residues. Unmatched junction bases numbered 2, after V lost 5 bases and J lost 4 bases. Germline loops: CDR1 SGHTA, CDR2 FQGNSA. The CDR3 nucleotides read TGTGCCAGCAGCCCAGCGGGGGGGTACAATGAGCAGTTCTTC. This sequence encodes CASSPAGGYNEQFF.

This sequence joins TRBV27 and TRBJ2-1; 7 positions match TRBD1. CDR3 size: 17 residues. The J segment lost 9 bases and the V segment lost 5 bases, leaving 19 bases of the junction unmatched. The germline gives CDR1 MNHEY, CDR2 SMNVEV (reference sequence). CDR3 nucleotides: TGTGCCAGCAGTCCGCTGACAGGGCATTCCCCGCTCGGTGAGCAGTTCTTC. Its protein product is CASSPLTGHSPLGEQFF.

The chain employs TRBV6-6 and TRBJ2-5; 12 bases match TRBD2. With 8 bases clipped from V and 2 bases from J, the junction kept 3 bases outside the gene matches. This CDR3 spans 14 amino acids. The germline V gene has CDR1 MNHNY and CDR2 SVGAGI (reference sequence). The CDR3 here is CASGLAGGQETQYF. CDR3 nucleotide sequence: TGTGCCAGCGGTCTAGCGGGAGGGCAAGAGACCCAGTACTTC.

This chain connects TRBV30 to TRBJ1-2; D uncertain. This CDR3 is 12 amino acids long. Trimming pared 5 bases from V and 0 bases from J, leaving 7 bases between. In germline, CDR1 is GTSNPN, CDR2 SVGIG (reference sequence). The CDR3 DNA is TGTGCCTGGGCCGGGACTAACTATGGCTACACCTTC. Translating it yields CAWAGTNYGYTF.

J is TRBJ2-7 and V is TRBV30; D unclear. Germline values: CDR1 GTSNPN, CDR2 SVGIG (reference sequence). Trimming took off 5 bases at V and 1 base at J, with 6 bases between the two ends. The CDR3 runs 11 residues. The CDR3 loop reads CAWGRSYEQYF. CDR3 sequence (DNA): TGTGCCTGGGGTAGATCCTACGAGCAGTACTTC. Complete variable domain (other parts from reference TRBV30 and TRBJ2-7): SQTIHQWPATLVQPVGSPLSLECTVEGTSNPNLYWYRQAAGRGLQLLFYSVGIGQISSEVPQNLSASRPQDRQFILSSKKLLLSDSGFYLCAWGRSYEQYFGPGTRLTVT.

The table lists this clone with a few counts. The CDR3 DNA sequence: TGTGCCAGCAGCTTACCCGATCAGCCCCAGCATTTT. This gives the protein CASSLPDQPQHF. The chain employs TRBV7-9 and TRBJ1-5; D gene ambiguous. Trimming removed 2 bases at V and 5 bases at J, with 4 bases between. There are 12 residues in the CDR3. Germline-derived CDR1 and CDR2 are SEHNR and FQNEAQ (reference sequence).

CDR3 nucleotide sequence: TGTGCCTGGGCGGGGTGGGGCACTGAAGCTTTCTTT. Protein: CAWAGWGTEAFF. The chain recombines TRBV30 with TRBJ1-1; D is ambiguous. This CDR3 comprises 12 residues. The V gene's germline CDR1 is GTSNPN and CDR2 SVGIG (reference sequence). V lost 5 bases, J lost 4 bases, and 11 bases lay in between.

As concerns this clone: A read error may produce the germline difference seen at one junction end. J is TRBJ2-6 and V is TRBV5-1, with a possible D match to TRBD1 (5 bases). The CDR3 is 15 amino acids. Germline V gene sequence: CDR1 SGHRS, CDR2 YFSETQ. The CDR3: CASSLTYSGANGLTF. The CDR3 DNA sequence: TGCGCCAGCAGCTTGACGTACTCTGGGGCCAACGGCCTGACTTTC.

This clone was detected once. This chain uses TRBV27 with TRBJ2-2, with D maybe TRBD1 (5 bases). Trimming cost V 5 bases and J 3 bases, with 22 bases left between them. CDR3 length: 18 residues. The V gene's germline CDR1 is MNHEY and CDR2 SMNVEV (reference sequence). The CDR3 DNA follows: TGTGCCAGCAGTCGAAGGGTCGGGCAGGGCTCTCACACCGGGGAGCTGTTTTTT. It translates to CASSRRVGQGSHTGELFF.

On this clone itself: One junction end does not reproduce the germline sequence, and a read error may be involved. CDR3 bases: TGTGCTAGCAGCTTCTCAGGGGCGCACGCCAACGTCCTGACTTTC. Residues: CASSFSGAHANVLTF. The rearrangement links TRBV7-7 to TRBJ2-6, with D perhaps matching TRBD1 (6 bases). The CDR3 is made up of 15 amino acids. Germline CDR1 and CDR2: SSHAT and FNYEAQ (reference sequence).

This clone was seen only a few times. The V and J genes are TRBV5-6 and TRBJ2-5; TRBD1 might be the D (6 bases). The CDR3 has 15 residues. Deletions cut 2 bases from V and 5 bases from J, with 16 bases between. CDR1 and CDR2 from the germline V gene are SGHDT and YYEEEE. The CDR3 DNA is TGTGCCAGCAGCTTAAAGAGAGGGGGATATGAGACCCAGTACTTC. Its protein is CASSLKRGGYETQYF.

As to this clone: Different DNA sequences within this sample yield the same CDR3. The chain joins TRBV19 to TRBJ1-2; 9 nucleotides match TRBD1. The CDR3 consists of 14 residues. V was pared by 5 bases and J by 2 bases, with 3 bases of the junction left unmatched. From germline, CDR1 is LNHDA and CDR2 SQIVND (reference sequence). CDR3 sequence: CASSAGQGNYGYTF. The CDR3 nucleotides are TGTGCCAGTAGTGCGGGACAGGGAAACTATGGCTACACCTTC.

The chain carries TRBV6-1 and TRBJ1-5; 7 positions agree with TRBD1. Trimming removed 3 bases from V and 3 bases from J; junction bases left unmatched: 2. This CDR3 spans 14 amino acids. CDR1 is MNHNS, CDR2 SASEGT, per germline. The CDR3 loop is CASSEGQNNQPQHF. CDR3 sequence (DNA): TGTGCCAGCAGTGAGGGACAGAACAATCAGCCCCAGCATTTT.

This rearrangement joins TRBV5-4 to TRBJ2-5; TRBD1 is a possible D gene (6 bases). Trimming took 0 bases from V and 2 from J, leaving 8 bases between them. Germline CDR1 reads SGHNT; CDR2 reads YYREEE (reference sequence). This CDR3 is built from 14 residues. The CDR3 here is CASSLAGEQETQYF. The CDR3 DNA is TGTGCCAGCAGCTTGGCAGGGGAACAAGAGACCCAGTACTTC.

V and J are TRBV6-1 and TRBJ2-5; D remains ambiguous. Germline CDR1 MNHNS, CDR2 SASEGT. This CDR3 is built from 13 residues. The V and J ends lost 6 bases and 4 bases respectively, with 12 bases between them. CDR3 sequence reads: CASSALGTETQYF. CDR3 DNA sequence: TGTGCCAGCAGCGCTCTGGGCACAGAGACCCAGTACTTC.

V gene TRBV6-1 combines with J gene TRBJ2-7; D possibly corresponds to TRBD1 (6 bases). The CDR3 totals 18 residues. Germline V lookup: CDR1 MNHNS, CDR2 SASEGT. Trimming cost V 0 bases and J 5 bases, with 23 bases left between them. The CDR3 DNA reads as TGTGCCAGCAGTGAAGCCAGAGGGGGTTCTGGGTCCCTCCACGAGCAGTACTTC. It specifies CASSEARGGSGSLHEQYF.

The chain links TRBV30 to TRBJ2-4, with TRBD2 matching over 10 bases. CDR3 length equals 13 residues. CDR1 GTSNPN and CDR2 SVGIG come from the germline V gene (reference sequence). Trimming took 2 bases from V and 6 from J; bases not matched to a gene: 1. CDR3 amino acids: CAWSKREGNIQYF. The CDR3, as DNA: TGTGCCTGGAGTAAGCGGGAGGGAAACATTCAGTACTTC.

This clone was picked up a small number of times. The V gene is TRBV7-2, the J gene TRBJ1-1, with unresolved D. There are 15 residues in the CDR3. Germline V gene lookup returns CDR1 SGHTA and CDR2 FQGNSA. The germline V and J ends were trimmed by 5 bases and 0 bases, with 13 bases remaining between them. The CDR3 DNA follows: TGTGCCAGCAGCCCAGTTTTACCCATGAACACTGAAGCTTTCTTT. Amino acids: CASSPVLPMNTEAFF.

This chain links TRBV7-9 with TRBJ2-5, with a tentative D call TRBD2 (6 bases). Germline V CDR1 and CDR2: SEHNR, FQNEAQ (reference sequence). This CDR3 has 14 residues. Trimming cost V 4 bases and J 7 bases, with 16 bases left between them. Here the CDR3 reads CASSSWDAGWTQYF. The CDR3 region has the DNA TGTGCCAGCAGCTCCTGGGACGCGGGATGGACCCAGTACTTC.

Written as DNA, the CDR3 is TGCGCCAGCACCCTTTCGGGGACAGGGGATGGCTACACCTTC. It codes for CASTLSGTGDGYTF. This chain links TRBV5-1 with TRBJ1-2; 10 nucleotides agree with TRBD1. The CDR3 loop spans 14 amino acids. The germline V gene encodes CDR1 SGHRS and CDR2 YFSETQ. The J segment lost 6 bases and the V segment lost 6 bases, leaving 8 bases of the junction unmatched.

This clone appeared once. This sequence joins TRBV5-1 and TRBJ2-2; TRBD2 aligns across 8 bases. Looked up from germline, CDR1 is SGHRS and CDR2 is YFSETQ. The trim removed 4 bases at V and 7 bases at J, leaving 6 bases unmatched. This CDR3 spans 14 amino acids. The CDR3 spells CASSPREGDGELFF. CDR3 bases: TGCGCCAGCAGCCCTCGGGAGGGCGACGGGGAGCTGTTTTTT.

This chain uses TRBV9 with TRBJ2-2, with 8 bases lining up with TRBD2. The CDR3 length is 16 residues. Trimming cost V 0 bases and J 7 bases; bases outside gene matches: 8. Germline V lookup: CDR1 SGDLS, CDR2 YYNGEE. The CDR3 loop reads CASSVVSGRTGGELFF. The CDR3 region has the DNA TGTGCCAGCAGCGTAGTAAGCGGGAGAACGGGCGGGGAGCTGTTTTTT.